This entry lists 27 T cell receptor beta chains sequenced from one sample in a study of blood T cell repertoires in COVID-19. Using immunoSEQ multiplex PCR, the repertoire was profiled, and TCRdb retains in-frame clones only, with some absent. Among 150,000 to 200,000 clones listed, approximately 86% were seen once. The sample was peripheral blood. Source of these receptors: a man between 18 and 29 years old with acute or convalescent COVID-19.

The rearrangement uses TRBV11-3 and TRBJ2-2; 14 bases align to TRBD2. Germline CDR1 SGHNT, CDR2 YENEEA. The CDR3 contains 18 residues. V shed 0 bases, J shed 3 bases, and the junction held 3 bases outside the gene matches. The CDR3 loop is CASSLEGLAGGYTGELFF. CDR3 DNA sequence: TGTGCCAGCAGCTTAGAAGGACTAGCGGGGGGCTACACCGGGGAGCTGTTTTTT.

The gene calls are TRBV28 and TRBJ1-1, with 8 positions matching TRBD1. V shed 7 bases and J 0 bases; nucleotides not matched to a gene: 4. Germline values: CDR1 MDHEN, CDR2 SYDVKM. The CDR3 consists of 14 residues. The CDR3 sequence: CASTRQGMNTEAFF. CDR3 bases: TGTGCCAGCACCCGACAGGGGATGAACACTGAAGCTTTCTTT.

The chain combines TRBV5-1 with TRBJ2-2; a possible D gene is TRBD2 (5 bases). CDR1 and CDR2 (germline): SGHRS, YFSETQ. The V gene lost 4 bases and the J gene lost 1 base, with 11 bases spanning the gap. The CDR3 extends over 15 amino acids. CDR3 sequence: CASSPDGVNTGELFF. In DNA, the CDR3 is TGCGCCAGCAGCCCCGACGGGGTGAACACCGGGGAGCTGTTTTTT.

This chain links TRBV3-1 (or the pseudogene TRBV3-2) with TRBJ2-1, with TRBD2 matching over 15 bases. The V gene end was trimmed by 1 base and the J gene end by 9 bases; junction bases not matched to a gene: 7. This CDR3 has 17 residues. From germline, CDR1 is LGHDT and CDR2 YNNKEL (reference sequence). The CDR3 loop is CASSQGTSGGAAGEQFF. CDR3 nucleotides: TGTGCCAGCAGCCAAGGGACTAGCGGGGGGGCAGCGGGTGAGCAGTTCTTC.

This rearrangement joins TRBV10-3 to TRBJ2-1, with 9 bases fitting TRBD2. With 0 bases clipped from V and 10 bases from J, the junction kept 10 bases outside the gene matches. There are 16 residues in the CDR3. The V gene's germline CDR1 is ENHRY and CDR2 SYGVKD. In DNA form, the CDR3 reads TGTGCCATCAGTGAGTCGGTGGCGGGGGGGCTTCGAGAGCAGTTCTTC. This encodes CAISESVAGGLREQFF.

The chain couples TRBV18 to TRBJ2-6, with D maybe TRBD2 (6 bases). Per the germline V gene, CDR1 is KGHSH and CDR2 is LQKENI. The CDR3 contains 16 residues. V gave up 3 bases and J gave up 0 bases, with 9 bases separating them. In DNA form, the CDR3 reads TGTGCCAGCTCACCGATGGGGGGCTCTGGGGCCAACGTCCTGACTTTC. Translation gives CASSPMGGSGANVLTF.

In DNA form, the CDR3 reads TGTGCCAGCTCACCACGGGCGGGGGGGACAACAGATACGCAGTATTTT. This gives the protein CASSPRAGGTTDTQYF. V gene TRBV18 combines with J gene TRBJ2-3, with 9 bases aligning to TRBD2. The germline V gene encodes CDR1 KGHSH and CDR2 LQKENI. The CDR3 has 16 residues. J lost 3 bases, V lost 1 base, and 5 bases had no gene match.

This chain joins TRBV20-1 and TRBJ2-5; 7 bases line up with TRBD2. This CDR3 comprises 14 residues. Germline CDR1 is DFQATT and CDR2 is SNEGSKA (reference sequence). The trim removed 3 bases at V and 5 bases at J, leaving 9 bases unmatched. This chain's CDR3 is CSASLHSGSETQYF. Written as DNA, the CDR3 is TGCAGTGCTAGTCTCCATAGCGGGTCGGAGACCCAGTACTTC.

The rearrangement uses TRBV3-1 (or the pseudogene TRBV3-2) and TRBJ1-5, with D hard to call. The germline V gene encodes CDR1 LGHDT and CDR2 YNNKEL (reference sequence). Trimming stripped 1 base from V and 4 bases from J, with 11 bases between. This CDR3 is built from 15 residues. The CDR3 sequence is CASSQGRAVNQPQHF. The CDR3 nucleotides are TGTGCCAGCAGCCAAGGGAGGGCGGTTAATCAGCCCCAGCATTTT.

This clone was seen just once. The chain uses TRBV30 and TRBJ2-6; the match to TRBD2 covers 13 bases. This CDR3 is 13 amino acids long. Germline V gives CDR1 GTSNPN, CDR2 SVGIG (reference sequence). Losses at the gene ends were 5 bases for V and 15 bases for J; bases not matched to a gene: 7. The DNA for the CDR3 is TGTGCCTGGGACAGGACTAGCGGGGGAGGCCTGACTTTC. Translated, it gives CAWDRTSGGGLTF.

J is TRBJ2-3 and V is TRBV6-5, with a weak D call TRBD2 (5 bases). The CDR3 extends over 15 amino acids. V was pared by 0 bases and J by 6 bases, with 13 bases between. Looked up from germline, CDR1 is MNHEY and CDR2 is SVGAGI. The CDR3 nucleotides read TGTGCCAGCAGTTACTCATCCGGAGGCGTGGATACGCAGTATTTT. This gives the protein CASSYSSGGVDTQYF.

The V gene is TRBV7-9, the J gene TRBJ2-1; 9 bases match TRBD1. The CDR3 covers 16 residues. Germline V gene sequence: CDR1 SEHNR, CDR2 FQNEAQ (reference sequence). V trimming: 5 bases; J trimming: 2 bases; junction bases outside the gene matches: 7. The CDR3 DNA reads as TGTGCCAGCAGCGAGGGACAGGGAGTACCCTACAATGAGCAGTTCTTC. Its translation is CASSEGQGVPYNEQFF. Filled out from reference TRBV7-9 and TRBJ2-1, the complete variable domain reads DTGVSQNPRHKITKRGQNVTFRCDPISEHNRLYWYRQTLGQGPEFLTYFQNEAQLEKSRLLSDRFSAERPKGSFSTLEIQRTEQGDSAMYLCASSEGQGVPYNEQFFGPGTRLTVL.

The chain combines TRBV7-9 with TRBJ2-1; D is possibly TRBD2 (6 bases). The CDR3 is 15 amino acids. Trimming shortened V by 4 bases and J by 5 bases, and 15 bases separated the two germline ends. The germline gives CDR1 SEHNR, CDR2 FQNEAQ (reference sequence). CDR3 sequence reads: CASSSGTAGNNEQFF. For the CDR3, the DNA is TGTGCCAGCAGCTCCGGGACTGCGGGGAACAATGAGCAGTTCTTC.

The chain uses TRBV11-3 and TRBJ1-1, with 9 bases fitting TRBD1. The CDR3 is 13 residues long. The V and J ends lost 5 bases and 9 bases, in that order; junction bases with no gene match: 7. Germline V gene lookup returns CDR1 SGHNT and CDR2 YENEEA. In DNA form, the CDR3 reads TGTGCCAGCAGCCCCGGGGACAGGGCTAAAGCTTTCTTT. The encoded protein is CASSPGDRAKAFF.

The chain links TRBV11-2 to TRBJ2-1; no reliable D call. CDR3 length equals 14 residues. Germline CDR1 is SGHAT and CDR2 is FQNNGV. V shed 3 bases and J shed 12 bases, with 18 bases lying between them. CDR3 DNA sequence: TGTGCCAGCAGCTTGGTTGAGGCTGCCACCAGGCAGTTCTTC. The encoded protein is CASSLVEAATRQFF.

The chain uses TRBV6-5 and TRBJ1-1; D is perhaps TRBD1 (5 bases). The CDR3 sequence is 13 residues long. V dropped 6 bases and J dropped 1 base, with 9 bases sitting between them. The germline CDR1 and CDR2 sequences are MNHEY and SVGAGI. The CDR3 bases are TGTGCCAGCAGGGGGCAAAGGAACACTGAAGCTTTCTTT. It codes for CASRGQRNTEAFF.

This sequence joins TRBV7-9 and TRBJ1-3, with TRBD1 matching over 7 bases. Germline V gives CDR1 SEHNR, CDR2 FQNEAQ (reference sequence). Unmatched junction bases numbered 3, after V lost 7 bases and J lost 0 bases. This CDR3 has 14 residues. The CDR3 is CASIDRASGNTIYF. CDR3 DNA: TGTGCCAGCATCGACAGGGCCTCTGGAAACACCATATATTTT.

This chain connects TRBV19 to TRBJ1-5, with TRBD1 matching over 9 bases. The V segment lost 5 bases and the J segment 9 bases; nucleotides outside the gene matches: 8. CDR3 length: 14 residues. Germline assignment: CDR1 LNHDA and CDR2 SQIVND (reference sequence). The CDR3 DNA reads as TGTGCCAGTAGTCTTGGACAGGACAGGGGGCCCCAGCATTTT. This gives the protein CASSLGQDRGPQHF.

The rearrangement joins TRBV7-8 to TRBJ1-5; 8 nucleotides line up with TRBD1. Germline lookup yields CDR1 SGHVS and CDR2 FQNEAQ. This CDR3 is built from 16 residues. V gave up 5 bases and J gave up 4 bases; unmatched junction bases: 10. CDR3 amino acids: CASSQKGTGPNQPQHF. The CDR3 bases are TGTGCCAGCAGCCAGAAGGGGACAGGACCTAATCAGCCCCAGCATTTT.

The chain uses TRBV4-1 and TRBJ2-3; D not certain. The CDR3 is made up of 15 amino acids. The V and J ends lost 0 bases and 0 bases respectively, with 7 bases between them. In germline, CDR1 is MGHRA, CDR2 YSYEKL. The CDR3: CASSQDFPSTDTQYF. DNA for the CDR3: TGCGCCAGCAGCCAAGATTTCCCTAGCACAGATACGCAGTATTTT.

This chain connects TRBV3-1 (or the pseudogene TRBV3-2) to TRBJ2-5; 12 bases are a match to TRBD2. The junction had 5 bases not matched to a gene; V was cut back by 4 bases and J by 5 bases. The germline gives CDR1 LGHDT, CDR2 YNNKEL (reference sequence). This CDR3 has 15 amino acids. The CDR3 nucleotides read TGTGCCAGCAGCCCGACTAGCGGGGGTAGGGAGACCCAGTACTTC. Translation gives CASSPTSGGRETQYF.

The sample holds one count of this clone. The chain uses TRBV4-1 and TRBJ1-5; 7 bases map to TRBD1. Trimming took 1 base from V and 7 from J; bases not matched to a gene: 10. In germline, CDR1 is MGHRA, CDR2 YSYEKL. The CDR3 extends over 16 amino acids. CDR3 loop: CASSQVPYRGPQPQHF. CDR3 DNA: TGCGCCAGCAGCCAAGTGCCCTACAGGGGTCCCCAGCCCCAGCATTTT.

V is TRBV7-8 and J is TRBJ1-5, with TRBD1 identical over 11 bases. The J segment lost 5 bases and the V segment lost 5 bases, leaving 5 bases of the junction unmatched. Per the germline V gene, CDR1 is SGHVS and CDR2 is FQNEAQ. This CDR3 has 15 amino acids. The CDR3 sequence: CASSPGQGVDQPQHF. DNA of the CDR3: TGTGCCAGCAGCCCGGGACAGGGGGTCGATCAGCCCCAGCATTTT. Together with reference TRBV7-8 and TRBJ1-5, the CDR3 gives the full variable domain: GAGVSQSPRYKVAKRGQDVALRCDPISGHVSLFWYQQALGQGPEFLTYFQNEAQLDKSGLPSDRFFAERPEGSVSTLKIQRTQQEDSAVYLCASSPGQGVDQPQHFGDGTRLSIL.

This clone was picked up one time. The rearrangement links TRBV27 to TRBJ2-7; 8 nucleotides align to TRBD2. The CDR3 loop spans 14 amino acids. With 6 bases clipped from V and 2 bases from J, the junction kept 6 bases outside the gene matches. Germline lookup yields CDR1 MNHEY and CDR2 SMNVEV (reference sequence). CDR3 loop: CASRNSGNPYEQYV. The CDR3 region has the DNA TGTGCCAGCAGAAATAGCGGGAATCCCTACGAGCAGTACGTC.

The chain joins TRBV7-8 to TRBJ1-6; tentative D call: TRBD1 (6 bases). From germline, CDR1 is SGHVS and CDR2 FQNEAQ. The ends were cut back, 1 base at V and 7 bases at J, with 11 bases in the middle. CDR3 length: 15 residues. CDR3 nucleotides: TGTGCCAGCAGCTTAGATATGCAGGGGAATTCACCCCTCCACTTT. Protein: CASSLDMQGNSPLHF.

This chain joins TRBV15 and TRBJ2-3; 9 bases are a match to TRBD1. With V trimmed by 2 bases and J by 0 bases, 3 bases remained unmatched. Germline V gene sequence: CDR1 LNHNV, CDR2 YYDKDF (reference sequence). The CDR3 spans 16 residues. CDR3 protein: CATSRRGTGSTDTQYF. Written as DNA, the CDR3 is TGTGCCACCAGCAGACGAGGGACAGGGAGCACAGATACGCAGTATTTT.

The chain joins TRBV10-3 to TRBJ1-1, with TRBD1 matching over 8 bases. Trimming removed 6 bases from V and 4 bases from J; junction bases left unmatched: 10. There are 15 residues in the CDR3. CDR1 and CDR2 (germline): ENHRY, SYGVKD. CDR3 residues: CAIRAPTGVGTEAFF. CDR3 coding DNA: TGTGCCATCAGAGCCCCGACAGGGGTGGGCACTGAAGCTTTCTTT.